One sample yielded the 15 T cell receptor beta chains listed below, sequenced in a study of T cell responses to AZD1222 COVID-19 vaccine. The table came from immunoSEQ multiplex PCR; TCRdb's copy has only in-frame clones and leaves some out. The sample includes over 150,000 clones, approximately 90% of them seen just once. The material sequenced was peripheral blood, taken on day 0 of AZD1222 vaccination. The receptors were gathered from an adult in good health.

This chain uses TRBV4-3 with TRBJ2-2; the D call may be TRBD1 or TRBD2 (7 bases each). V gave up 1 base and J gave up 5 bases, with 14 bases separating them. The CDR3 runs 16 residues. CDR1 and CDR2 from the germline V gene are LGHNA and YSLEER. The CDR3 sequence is CASSQVGQGGTGELFF. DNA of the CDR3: TGCGCCAGCAGCCAAGTCGGGCAGGGGGGGACCGGGGAGCTGTTTTTT.

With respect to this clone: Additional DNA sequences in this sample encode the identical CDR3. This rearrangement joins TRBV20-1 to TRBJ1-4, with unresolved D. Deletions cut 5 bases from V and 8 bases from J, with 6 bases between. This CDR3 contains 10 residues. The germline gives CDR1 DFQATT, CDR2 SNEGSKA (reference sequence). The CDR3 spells CSARREKLFF. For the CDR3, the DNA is TGCAGTGCTCGACGGGAAAAACTGTTTTTT.

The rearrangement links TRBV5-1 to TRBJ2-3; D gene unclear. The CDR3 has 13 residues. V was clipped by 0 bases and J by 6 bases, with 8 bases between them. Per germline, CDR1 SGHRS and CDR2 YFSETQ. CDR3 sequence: CASSLGAHDTQYF. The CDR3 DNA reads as TGCGCCAGCAGCTTGGGGGCACATGATACGCAGTATTTT.

The CDR3 loop is CAISDRLAGATGELFF. DNA for the CDR3: TGTGCCATCAGTGACCGACTAGCGGGGGCCACCGGGGAGCTGTTTTTT. The chain combines TRBV10-3 with TRBJ2-2; TRBD2 matches 12 bases. CDR1 and CDR2 from the germline V gene are ENHRY and SYGVKD. The CDR3 contains 16 residues. Unmatched junction bases numbered 3, after V lost 3 bases and J lost 4 bases.

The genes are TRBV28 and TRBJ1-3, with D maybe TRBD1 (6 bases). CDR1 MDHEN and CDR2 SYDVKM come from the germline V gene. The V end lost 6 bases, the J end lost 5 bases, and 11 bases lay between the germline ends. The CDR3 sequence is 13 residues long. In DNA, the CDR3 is TGTGCCAGCAGATCTACAGGGAGAAACACCATATATTTT. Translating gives CASRSTGRNTIYF.

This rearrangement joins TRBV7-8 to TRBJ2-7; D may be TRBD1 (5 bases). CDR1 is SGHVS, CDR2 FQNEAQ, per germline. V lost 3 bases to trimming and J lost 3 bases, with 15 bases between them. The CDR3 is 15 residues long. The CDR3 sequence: CASSFVQGTFYEQYF. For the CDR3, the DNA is TGTGCCAGCAGCTTCGTCCAGGGAACCTTCTACGAGCAGTACTTC.

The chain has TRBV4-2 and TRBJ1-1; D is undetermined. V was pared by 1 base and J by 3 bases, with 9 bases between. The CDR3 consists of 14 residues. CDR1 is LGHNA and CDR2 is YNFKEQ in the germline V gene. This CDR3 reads CASSQGSWDTEAFF. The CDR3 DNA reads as TGTGCCAGCAGCCAAGGGTCGTGGGACACTGAAGCTTTCTTT.

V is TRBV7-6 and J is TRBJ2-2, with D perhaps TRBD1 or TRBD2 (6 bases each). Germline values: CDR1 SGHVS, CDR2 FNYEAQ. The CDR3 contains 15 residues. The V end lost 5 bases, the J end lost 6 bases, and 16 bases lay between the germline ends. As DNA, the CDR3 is TGTGCCAGCAGCGACGGTCAAGGGGGGCCCGGGGAGCTGTTTTTT. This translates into CASSDGQGGPGELFF. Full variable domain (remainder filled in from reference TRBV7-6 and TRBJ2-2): GAGVSQSPRYKVTKRGQDVALRCDPISGHVSLYWYRQALGQGPEFLTYFNYEAQQDKSGLPNDRFSAERPEGSISTLTIQRTEQRDSAMYRCASSDGQGGPGELFFGEGSRLTVL.

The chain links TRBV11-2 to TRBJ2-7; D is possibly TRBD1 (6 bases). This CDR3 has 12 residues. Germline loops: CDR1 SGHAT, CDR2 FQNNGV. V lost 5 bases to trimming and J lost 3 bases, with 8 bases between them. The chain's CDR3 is CASSRQDYEQYF. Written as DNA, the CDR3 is TGTGCCAGCAGCAGACAGGACTACGAGCAGTACTTC.

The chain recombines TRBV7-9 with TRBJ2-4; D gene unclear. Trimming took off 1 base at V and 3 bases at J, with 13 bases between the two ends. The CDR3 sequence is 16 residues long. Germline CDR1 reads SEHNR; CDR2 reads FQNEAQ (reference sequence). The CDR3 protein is CASSLGPPSGKNIQYF. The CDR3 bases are TGTGCCAGCAGCTTAGGTCCACCCTCGGGCAAAAACATTCAGTACTTC.

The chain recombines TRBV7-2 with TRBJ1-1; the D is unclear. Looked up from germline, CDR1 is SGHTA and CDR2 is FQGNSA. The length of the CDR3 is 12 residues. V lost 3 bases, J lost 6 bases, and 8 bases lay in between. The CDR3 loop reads CASSFRTSEAFF. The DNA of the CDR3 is TGTGCCAGCAGCTTTCGGACCTCTGAAGCTTTCTTT.

The CDR3 sequence is CASSLPPPGNLWGYTF. As DNA, the CDR3 is TGTGCCAGCAGCCTACCCCCCCCGGGGAACCTATGGGGCTACACCTTC. The chain is built from TRBV7-2 and TRBJ1-2; no clear D gene. CDR3 size: 16 residues. V was shortened by 5 bases and J by 8 bases, with 24 bases between the two germline ends. Germline loops: CDR1 SGHTA, CDR2 FQGNSA.

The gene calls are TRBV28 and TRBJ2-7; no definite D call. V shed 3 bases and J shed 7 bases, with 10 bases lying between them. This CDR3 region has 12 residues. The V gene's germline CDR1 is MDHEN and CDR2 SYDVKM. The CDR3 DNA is TGTGCCAGCAGTTTCATGAGAACGGAGCAGTACTTC. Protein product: CASSFMRTEQYF.

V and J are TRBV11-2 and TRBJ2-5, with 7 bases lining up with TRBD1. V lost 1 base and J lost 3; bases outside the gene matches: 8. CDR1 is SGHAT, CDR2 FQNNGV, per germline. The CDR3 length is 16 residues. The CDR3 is CASSLAPRGLEETQYF. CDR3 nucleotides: TGTGCCAGCAGCTTAGCTCCGAGGGGGCTGGAAGAGACCCAGTACTTC.

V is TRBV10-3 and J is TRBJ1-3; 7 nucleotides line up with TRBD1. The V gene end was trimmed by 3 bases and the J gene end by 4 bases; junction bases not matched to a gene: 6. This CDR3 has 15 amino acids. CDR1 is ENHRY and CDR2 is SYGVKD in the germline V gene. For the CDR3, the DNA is TGTGCCATCAGTGAAAGACAGGGCTCAGGAAACACCATATATTTT. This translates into CAISERQGSGNTIYF.